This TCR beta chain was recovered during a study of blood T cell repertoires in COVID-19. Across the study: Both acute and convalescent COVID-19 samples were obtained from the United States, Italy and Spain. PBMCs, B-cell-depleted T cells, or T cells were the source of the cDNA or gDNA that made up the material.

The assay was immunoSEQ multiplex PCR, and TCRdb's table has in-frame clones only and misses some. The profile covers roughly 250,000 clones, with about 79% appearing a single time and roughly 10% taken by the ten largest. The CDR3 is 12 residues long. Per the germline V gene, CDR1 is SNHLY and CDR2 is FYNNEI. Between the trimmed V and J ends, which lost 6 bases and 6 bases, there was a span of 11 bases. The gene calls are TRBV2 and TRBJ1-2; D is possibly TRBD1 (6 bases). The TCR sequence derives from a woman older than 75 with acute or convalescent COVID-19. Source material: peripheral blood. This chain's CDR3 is CASSRTAHGYTF. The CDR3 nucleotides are TGTGCCAGCAGCCGGACAGCCCATGGCTACACCTTC. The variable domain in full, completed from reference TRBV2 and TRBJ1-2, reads EPEVTQTPSHQVTQMGQEVILRCVPISNHLYFYWYRQILGQKVEFLVSFYNNEISEKSEIFDDQFSVERPDGSNFTLKIRSTKLEDSAMYFCASSRTAHGYTFGSGTRLTVV.